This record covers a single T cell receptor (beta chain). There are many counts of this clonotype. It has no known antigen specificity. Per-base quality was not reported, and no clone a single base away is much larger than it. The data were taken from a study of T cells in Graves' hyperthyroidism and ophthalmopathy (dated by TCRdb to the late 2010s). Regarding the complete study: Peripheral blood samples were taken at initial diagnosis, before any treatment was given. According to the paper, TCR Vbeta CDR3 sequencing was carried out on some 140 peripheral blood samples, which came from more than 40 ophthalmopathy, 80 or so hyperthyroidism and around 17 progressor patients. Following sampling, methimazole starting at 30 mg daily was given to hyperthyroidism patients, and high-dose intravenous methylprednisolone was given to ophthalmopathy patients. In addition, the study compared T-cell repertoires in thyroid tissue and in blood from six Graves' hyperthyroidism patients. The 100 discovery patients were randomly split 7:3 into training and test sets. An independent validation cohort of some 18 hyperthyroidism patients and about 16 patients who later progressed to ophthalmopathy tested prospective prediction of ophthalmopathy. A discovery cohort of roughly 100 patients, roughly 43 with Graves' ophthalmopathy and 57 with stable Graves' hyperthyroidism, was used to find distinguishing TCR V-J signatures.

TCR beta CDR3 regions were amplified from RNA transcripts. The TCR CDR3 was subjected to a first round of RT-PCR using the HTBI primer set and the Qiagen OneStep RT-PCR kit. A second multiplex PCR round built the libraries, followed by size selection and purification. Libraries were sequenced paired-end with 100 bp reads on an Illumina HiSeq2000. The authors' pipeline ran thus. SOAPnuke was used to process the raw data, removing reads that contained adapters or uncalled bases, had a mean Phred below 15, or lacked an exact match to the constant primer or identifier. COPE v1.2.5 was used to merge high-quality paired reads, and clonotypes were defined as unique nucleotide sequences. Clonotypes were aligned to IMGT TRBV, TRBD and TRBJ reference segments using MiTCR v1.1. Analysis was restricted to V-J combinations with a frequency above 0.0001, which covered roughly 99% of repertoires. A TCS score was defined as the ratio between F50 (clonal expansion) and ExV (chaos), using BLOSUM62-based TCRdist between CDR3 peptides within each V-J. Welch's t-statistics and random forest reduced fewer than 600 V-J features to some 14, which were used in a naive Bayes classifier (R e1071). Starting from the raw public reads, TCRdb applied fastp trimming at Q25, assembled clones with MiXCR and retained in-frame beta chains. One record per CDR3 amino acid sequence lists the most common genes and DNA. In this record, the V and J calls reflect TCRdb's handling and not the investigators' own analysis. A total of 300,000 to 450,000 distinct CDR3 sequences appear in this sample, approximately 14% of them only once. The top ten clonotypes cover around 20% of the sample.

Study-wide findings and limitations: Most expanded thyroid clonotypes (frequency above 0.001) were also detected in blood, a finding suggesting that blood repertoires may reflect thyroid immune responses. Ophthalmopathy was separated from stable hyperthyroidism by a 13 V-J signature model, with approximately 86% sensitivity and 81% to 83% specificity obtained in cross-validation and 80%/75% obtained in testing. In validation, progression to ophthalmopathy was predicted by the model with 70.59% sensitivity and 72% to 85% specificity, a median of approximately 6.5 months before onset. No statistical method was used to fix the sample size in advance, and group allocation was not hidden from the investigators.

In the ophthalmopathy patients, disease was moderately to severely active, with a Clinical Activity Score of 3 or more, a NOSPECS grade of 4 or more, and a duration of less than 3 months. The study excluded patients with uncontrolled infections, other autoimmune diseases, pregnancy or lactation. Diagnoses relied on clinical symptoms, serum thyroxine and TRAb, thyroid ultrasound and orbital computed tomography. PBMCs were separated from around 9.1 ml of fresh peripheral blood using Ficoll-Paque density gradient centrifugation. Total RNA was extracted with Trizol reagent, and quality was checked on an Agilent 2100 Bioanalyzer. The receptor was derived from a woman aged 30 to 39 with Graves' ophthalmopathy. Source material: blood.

The CDR3 has the sequence CASRDRENTEAFF. The DNA sequence is TGTGCCAGCAGGGACAGAGAGAACACTGAAGCTTTCTTT. The chain links TRBV2 with TRBJ1-1; the D segment could be TRBD1, given 6 matching bases. The CDR3 measures 13 amino acids from cysteine to phenylalanine. Only the CDR3 DNA stays, 39 bases, in frame from base 1. Per the germline V gene, SNHLY is the CDR1 and FYNNEI is the CDR2. V drops 6 bases and J drops 1 base, leaving 9 bases in between.